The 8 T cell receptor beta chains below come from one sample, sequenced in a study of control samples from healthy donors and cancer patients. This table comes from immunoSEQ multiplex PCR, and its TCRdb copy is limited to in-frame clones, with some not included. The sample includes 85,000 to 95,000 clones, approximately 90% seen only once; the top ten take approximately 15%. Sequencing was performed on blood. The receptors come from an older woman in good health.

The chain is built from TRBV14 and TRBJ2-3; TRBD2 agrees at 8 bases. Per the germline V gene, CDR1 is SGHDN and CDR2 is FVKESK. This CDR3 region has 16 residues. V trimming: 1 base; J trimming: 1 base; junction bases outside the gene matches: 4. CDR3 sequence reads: CASSQVLLAGTDTQYF. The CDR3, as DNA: TGTGCCAGCAGCCAAGTCCTACTAGCGGGCACAGATACGCAGTATTTT. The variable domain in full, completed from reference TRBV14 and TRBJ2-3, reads EAGVTQFPSHSVIEKGQTVTLRCDPISGHDNLYWYRRVMGKEIKFLLHFVKESKQDESGMPNNRFLAERTGGTYSTLKVQPAELEDSGVYFCASSQVLLAGTDTQYFGPGTRLTVL.

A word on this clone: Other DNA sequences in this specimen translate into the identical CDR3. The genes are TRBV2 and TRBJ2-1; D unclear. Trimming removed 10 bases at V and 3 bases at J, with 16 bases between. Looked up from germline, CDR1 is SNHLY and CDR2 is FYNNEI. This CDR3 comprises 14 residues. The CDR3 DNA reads TGTGCCACCCAGCCGAGGTGGGACTACAATGAGCAGTTCTTC. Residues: CATQPRWDYNEQFF.

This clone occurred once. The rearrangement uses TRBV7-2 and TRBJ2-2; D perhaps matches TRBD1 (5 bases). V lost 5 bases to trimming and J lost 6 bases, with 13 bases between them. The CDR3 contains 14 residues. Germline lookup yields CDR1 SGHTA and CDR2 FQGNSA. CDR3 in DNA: TGTGCCAGCAGCGGCAGGGTAAACGCCGGGGAGCTGTTTTTT. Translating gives CASSGRVNAGELFF.

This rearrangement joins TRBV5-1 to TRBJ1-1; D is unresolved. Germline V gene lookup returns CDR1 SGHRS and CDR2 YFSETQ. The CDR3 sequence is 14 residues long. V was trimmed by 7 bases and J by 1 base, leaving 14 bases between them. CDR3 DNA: TGCGCCAGCGAAGATCCGAATTCGAACACTGAAGCTTTCTTT. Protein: CASEDPNSNTEAFF.

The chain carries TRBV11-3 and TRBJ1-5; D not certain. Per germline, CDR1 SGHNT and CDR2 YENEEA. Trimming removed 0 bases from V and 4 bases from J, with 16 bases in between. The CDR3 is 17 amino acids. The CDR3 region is CASSLDTRGVGNQPQHF. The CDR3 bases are TGTGCCAGCAGCTTAGATACACGCGGGGTCGGGAATCAGCCCCAGCATTTT.

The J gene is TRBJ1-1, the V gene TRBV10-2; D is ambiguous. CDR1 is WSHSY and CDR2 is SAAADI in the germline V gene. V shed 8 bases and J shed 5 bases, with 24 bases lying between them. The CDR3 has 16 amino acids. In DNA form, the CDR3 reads TGCGCCAGCGCAGGACCTGGCGGGATCGGAAGTACTGAAGCTTTCTTT. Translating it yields CASAGPGGIGSTEAFF.

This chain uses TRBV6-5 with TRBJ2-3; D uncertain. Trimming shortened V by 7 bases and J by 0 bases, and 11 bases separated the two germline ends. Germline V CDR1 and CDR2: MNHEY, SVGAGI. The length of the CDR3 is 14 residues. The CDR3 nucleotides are TGTGCCAGCATCGCTGGTCCCAGCACAGATACGCAGTATTTT. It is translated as CASIAGPSTDTQYF.

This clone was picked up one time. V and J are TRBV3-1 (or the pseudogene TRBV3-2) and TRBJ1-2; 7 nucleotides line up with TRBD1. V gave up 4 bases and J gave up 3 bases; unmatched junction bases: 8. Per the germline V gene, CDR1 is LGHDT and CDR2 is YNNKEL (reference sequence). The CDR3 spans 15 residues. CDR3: CASSPSGTEYYGYTF. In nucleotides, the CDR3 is TGTGCCAGCAGCCCATCAGGGACAGAATACTATGGCTACACCTTC.